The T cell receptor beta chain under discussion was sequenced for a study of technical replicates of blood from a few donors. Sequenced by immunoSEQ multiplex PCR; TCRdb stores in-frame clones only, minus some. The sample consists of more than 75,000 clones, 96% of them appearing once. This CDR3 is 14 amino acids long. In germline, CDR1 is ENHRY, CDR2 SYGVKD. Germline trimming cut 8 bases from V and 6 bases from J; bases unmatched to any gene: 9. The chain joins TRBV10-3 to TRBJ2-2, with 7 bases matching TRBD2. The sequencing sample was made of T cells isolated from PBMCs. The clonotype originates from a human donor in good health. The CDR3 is CAILGGGMAGELFF. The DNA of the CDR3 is TGTGCCATCCTAGGCGGGGGTATGGCCGGGGAGCTGTTTTTT.